The entry that follows covers one T cell receptor (beta chain) sequence. What it binds is unknown. This specimen comes from a study of cytomegalovirus exposure and HLA in healthy donors. Study in general: Some 85 million unique TCRs, all from HLA-typed donors, were included in an early release of the data. Overall study findings and caveats: Versus the approximately 700-donor mean, an Asian-associated ancestry cluster reportedly showed fewer N-insertions in a later analysis.

Donors counted as nominally healthy when sampled, yet unrecorded immune exposures were likely. A multiplex PCR was run with 60 Vbeta primers and 13 Jbeta primers. Using immunoSEQ multiplex PCR, the repertoire was profiled, and TCRdb retains in-frame clones only, with some absent. This repertoire shows roughly 120,000 clones, 76% found once; its top ten account for 15% to 20%. Germline V CDR1 and CDR2: KGHSH, LQKENI. V trimming: 3 bases; J trimming: 4 bases; junction bases outside the gene matches: 6. The CDR3 contains 16 residues. The clonotype was recovered from a man between 45 and 60 years old in good health and CMV-seropositive. Material: PBMCs. This chain connects TRBV18 to TRBJ2-1, with 10 bases fitting TRBD1. Written as DNA, the CDR3 is TGTGCCAGCTCACCCCAAGGACAGGGGGAGTACAATGAGCAGTTCTTC. Its translation is CASSPQGQGEYNEQFF.